This T cell receptor beta chain came from a study of T cells in localized non-small cell lung cancer. Atypia-free adjacent lung was sampled at least 2 cm beyond the tumor margin. V lost 3 bases and J lost 7, with 16 bases in between. The V gene's germline CDR1 is SGDLS and CDR2 YYNGEE. The CDR3 covers 14 residues. Method: immunoSEQ multiplex PCR; TCRdb's copy keeps in-frame clones and lacks some. The table shows under 1,500 clones, with approximately 15% occurring only once. This clone is deemed medium-sized. The chain carries TRBV9 and TRBJ1-2; D remains unclear. The starting material was normal lung tissue next to the tumor, obtained before any cancer treatment. The source of this sequence is a woman between 40 and 69 years old with stage I lung adenocarcinoma. CDR3 sequence: CASSAPRLGSGYTF. The CDR3 DNA sequence: TGTGCCAGCAGCGCGCCCCGCCTAGGGAGTGGCTACACCTTC.